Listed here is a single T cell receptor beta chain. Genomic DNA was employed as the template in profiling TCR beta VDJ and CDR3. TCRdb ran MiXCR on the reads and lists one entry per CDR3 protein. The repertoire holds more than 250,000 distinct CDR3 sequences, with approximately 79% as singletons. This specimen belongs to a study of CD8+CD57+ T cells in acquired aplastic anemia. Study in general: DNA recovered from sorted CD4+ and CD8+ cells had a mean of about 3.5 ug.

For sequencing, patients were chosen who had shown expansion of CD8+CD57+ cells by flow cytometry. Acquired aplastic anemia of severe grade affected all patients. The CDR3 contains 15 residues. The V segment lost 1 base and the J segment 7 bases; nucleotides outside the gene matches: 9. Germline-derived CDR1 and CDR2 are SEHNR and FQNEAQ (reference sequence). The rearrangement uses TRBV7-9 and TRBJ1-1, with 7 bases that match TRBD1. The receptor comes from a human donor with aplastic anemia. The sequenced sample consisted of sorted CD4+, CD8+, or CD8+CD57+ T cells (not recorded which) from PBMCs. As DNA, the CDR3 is TGTGCCAGCAGCTTAGTTCTGAGGGGGCTCATTGAAGCTTTCTTT. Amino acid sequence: CASSLVLRGLIEAFF.